This section outlines one TCR beta chain sequence together with its context. Antigen unknown. The entry originates in a study of response to subunit inactivated influenza vaccine. Study-wide findings and caveats: Each seasonal influenza vaccination recruits few new T cells, the authors suggested.

The germline CDR1 and CDR2 sequences are SGHRS and YFSETQ. CDR3 size: 13 residues. The ends were cut back, 4 bases at V and 3 bases at J, with 10 bases in the middle. TCRdb reprocessed the RT-PCR reads via MiXCR and lists one record per CDR3 protein. The sample includes a few hundred thousand distinct CDR3 sequences, about a fifth seen only once; the top ten take about 10%. The sequence was collected from a man between 50 and 75 years old who received an inactivated influenza vaccine. The sample consisted of PBMCs from blood, taken less than 22 months after vaccination. V and J are TRBV5-1 and TRBJ1-1, with unresolved D. CDR3 bases: TGCGCCAGCAGCAGCAGTGAGGACACTGAAGCTTTCTTT. As protein: CASSSSEDTEAFF.